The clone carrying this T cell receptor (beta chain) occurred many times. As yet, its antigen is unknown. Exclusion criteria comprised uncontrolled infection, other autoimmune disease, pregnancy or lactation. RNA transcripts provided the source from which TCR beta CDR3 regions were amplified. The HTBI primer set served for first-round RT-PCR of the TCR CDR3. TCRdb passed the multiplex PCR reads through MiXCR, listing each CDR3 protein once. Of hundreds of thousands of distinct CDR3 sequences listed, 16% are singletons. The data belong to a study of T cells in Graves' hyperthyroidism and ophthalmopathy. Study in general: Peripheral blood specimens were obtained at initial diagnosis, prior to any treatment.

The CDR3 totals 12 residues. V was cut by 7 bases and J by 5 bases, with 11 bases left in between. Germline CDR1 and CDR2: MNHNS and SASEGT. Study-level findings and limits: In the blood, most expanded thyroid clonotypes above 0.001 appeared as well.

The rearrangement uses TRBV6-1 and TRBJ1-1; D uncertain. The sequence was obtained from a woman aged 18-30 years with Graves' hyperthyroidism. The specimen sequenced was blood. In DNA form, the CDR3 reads TGTGCCAGCATCCGCGGAACAACTGAAGCTTTCTTT. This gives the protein CASIRGTTEAFF.